This T cell receptor beta chain was identified in a study of siplizumab effects on memory and regulatory T cells. Study results and caveats: Siplizumab produced a significant drop in alloreactive sequences attributable to unstimulated CD4+ memory cells. The suppressive capacity of proliferating Tregs from siplizumab cultures remained unconfirmed.

In regard to this clone: Its antigen is as yet unknown.

This CDR3 has 13 amino acids. Germline values: CDR1 MNHEY, CDR2 SMNVEV (reference sequence). The V and J ends lost 7 bases and 8 bases, in that order; junction bases with no gene match: 10. The table came from immunoSEQ multiplex PCR; TCRdb's copy has only in-frame clones and leaves some out. The sample lists tens of thousands of clones, approximately 94% occurring once. This chain connects TRBV27 to TRBJ1-2; the match to TRBD1 covers 7 bases. This clonotype originated in a human donor in good health. Input material: CD8+ T cells sorted from blood. The CDR3 protein is CASKFGQEKGYTF. The CDR3 DNA reads TGTGCCAGCAAGTTCGGACAGGAAAAAGGCTACACCTTC.